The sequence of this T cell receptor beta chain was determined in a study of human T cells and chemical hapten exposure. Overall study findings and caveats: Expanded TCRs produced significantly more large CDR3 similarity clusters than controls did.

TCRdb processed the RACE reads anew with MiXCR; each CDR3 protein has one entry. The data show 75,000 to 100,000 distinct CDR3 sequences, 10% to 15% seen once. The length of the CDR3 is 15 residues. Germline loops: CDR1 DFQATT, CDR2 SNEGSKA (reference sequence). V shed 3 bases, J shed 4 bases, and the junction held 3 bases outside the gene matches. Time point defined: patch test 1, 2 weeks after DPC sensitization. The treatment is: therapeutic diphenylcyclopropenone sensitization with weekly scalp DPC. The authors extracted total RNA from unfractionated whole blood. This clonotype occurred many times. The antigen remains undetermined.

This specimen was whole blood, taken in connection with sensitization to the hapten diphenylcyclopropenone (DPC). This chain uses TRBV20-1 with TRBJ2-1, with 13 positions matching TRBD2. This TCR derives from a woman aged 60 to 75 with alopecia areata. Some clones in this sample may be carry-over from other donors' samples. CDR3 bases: TGCAGTGCTAGTACTAGCGGGGGGGCATACAATGAGCAGTTCTTC. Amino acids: CSASTSGGAYNEQFF.